This TCR beta chain was observed in a study of shared clonotypes between healthy human individuals. On the study more broadly: Three plates each covered CD4 naive and memory; CD8 naive two, CD8 memory one. Findings of the study overall: Sampling was confined to blood; repertoires within tissues likely differ. Clonotypes shared by all four sorted-subset donors had higher generation probabilities than non-shared clonotypes.

V lost 8 bases and J 5 bases, leaving 15 bases between the germline ends. Germline V CDR1 and CDR2: PRHDT, FYEKMQ (reference sequence). The CDR3 contains 13 residues. CD8 memory pooled CD45RO+ cells and CCR7-negative CD45RA+ TemRA cells. This clone appeared once. The antigen remains undetermined. This table comes from immunoSEQ multiplex PCR, and its TCRdb copy is limited to in-frame clones, with some not included. The table records a few hundred thousand clones, roughly 87% of them present only once. This chain connects TRBV13 to TRBJ1-2; D is possibly TRBD1 (5 bases). Sequenced sample: memory CD8+ T cells sorted from blood. Subset reported: CD45RO+ cells pooled with CCR7-negative TemRA cells. The TCR comes from a man younger than 35 in good health. The DNA for the CDR3 is TGTGCCAGCGGAGAGGGGATCGATTATGGCTACACCTTC. Amino acid sequence: CASGEGIDYGYTF. Together with reference TRBV13 and TRBJ1-2, the CDR3 gives the full variable domain: AAGVIQSPRHLIKEKRETATLKCYPIPRHDTVYWYQQGPGQDPQFLISFYEKMQSDKGSIPDRFSAQQFSDYHSELNMSSLELGDSALYFCASGEGIDYGYTFGSGTRLTVV.